Many counts were recorded for the clone carrying this T cell receptor (beta chain). Its antigen is not known. Deletions cut 4 bases from V and 10 bases from J, with 15 bases between. The CDR3 is made up of 13 amino acids. The germline gives CDR1 SGDLS, CDR2 YYNGEE. The data derive from a study of CD8 T cells in ankylosing spondylitis. Study-level points and caveats: Past research had described some motif variants in reactive arthritis synovial fluid and blood.

Each TCR beta library was made by quantitative 5'-RACE that incorporated molecular barcodes. TCRdb ran MiXCR on the 5' RACE reads and lists one entry per CDR3 protein. The sample shows a few hundred thousand distinct CDR3 sequences, more than 15% of them seen only once. This TCR was recovered from a male donor with ankylosing spondylitis or in good health (not recorded which). The rearrangement joins TRBV9 to TRBJ2-1, with a tentative D call TRBD2 (5 bases). What was sequenced was blood, either unsorted or a sorted T cell fraction (not recorded which). The CDR3 sequence is CASSPGIPGEQFF. The CDR3 region has the DNA TGTGCCAGCAGCCCCGGAATCCCGGGGGAGCAGTTCTTC.